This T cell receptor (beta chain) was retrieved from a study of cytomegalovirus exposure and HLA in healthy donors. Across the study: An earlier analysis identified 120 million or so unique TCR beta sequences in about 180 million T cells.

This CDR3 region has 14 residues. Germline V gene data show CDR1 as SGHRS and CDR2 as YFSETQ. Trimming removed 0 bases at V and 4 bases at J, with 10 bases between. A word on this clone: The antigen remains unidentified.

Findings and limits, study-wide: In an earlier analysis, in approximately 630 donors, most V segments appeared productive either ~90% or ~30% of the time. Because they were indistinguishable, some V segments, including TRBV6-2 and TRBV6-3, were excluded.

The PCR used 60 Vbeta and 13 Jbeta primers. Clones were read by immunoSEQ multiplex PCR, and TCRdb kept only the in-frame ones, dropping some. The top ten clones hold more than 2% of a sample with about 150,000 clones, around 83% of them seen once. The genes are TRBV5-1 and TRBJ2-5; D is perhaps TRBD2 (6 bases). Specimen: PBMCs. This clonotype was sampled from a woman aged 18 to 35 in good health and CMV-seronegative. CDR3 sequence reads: CASSLVEGRETQYF. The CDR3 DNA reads TGCGCCAGCAGCTTGGTGGAGGGAAGAGAGACCCAGTACTTC. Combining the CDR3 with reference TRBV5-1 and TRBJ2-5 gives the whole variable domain KAGVTQTPRYLIKTRGQQVTLSCSPISGHRSVSWYQQTPGQGLQFLFEYFSETQRNKGNFPGRFSGRQFSNSRSEMNVSTLELGDSALYLCASSLVEGRETQYFGPGTRLLVL.